What follows describes a single T cell receptor beta chain. The antigen this receptor binds is unknown. No qualities accompany the bases; no much larger clone lies one base away. The junction shows trimming of 2 bases on V and 3 bases on J, and the gene matches do not reach 7 bases of it. The CDR1 and CDR2 encoded by the germline V gene are MNHEY and SVGAGI. From the cysteine up to the valine, the CDR3 has a length of 15 residues. Only CDR3 DNA remains: 45 bases, in frame from the first base. This sample was taken from a study of naive CD8 T cells in extremely preterm neonates (dated by TCRdb to the late 2010s). Turning to the overall study: The age range of the adult participants is stated as 25-50 years in the abstract but as 20-50 years in the methods. TCRbeta CDR3 repertoires of sorted naive CD8+ T cells were compared across four age groups: extremely preterm neonates, term neonates, young children and adults. Study-level results and caveats: Prospective longitudinal studies of preterm and term neonates were called for by the authors so that T cell development could be tracked within individuals. Compared with the older groups, preterm CDR3s were shorter and closer to germline, carrying fewer N additions and showing less junctional trimming. The authors noted a small sample size and variable productive template counts among preterm samples as limitations. Preterm neonates shared more CDR3 nucleotide sequences (2.7%) than term neonates (approximately 0.4%), young children (around 0.03%) and adults (roughly 0.01%). Preterm neonates showed significantly lower iChao1 richness than every other age group (p < 0.05) along with an even clone distribution, indicating a less rich repertoire.

A two-step, bias-controlled multiplex PCR was used to amplify TCRbeta CDR3 regions from genomic DNA. Primers specific for every TRBV and TRBJ gene segment were included in the multiplex PCR. The immunoSEQ Assay was used to generate TCRbeta repertoire data. Concerning the study's data processing: A relative-frequency ratio and a modified nearest-neighbor algorithm were applied to filter and cluster reads so that closely related sequences were merged. IMGT annotation was followed for the assignment of V, D and J genes to CDR3 sequences. Template counts were corrected for PCR amplification bias by normalization and were quantified against synthetic TCR CDR3 analog sequences. Analyses were restricted to unique productive sequences, meaning in-frame CDR3 sequences without stop codons. The immunoSEQ Analyzer software was used to compute clonality, defined as 1 minus Pielou's evenness, and iChao1 richness. Depending on the Shapiro-Wilk normality results, either Student's t-test or a non-parametric test was run in JMP for statistical testing. The immuneACCESS repertoire file appears here via TCRdb, limited to in-frame rearrangements. These files lack a portion of the clones; in checked studies, under half of the deficit traces to unresolved V genes, and the cause of the others is not known. V and J calls and clone size are as listed in that table; D and trimming were resolved from the DNA. Here the sample has 6,000 to 10,000 clones; just over 95% occur a single time. The ten largest make up more than 2.5% of the sample.

Peripheral blood was donated by five healthy children aged about 16-56 months who were having elective routine surgery, plus five healthy nonsmoking adults. The adult controls were healthy nonsmokers aged roughly 20-55 years, with a median age of roughly 39 years. A FACSAria III cell sorter was used to sort live, Annexin V-negative naive CD8+ T cells (CD3+CD8+CD45RA+CCR7+). Each sample yielded roughly 18,000 to 110,000 sorted naive CD8+ T cells. Ficoll-Paque density gradient centrifugation was used to isolate mononuclear cells from diluted blood. Before sorting, mononuclear cells were cryopreserved in around 10% DMSO with around 90% FBS and kept in long-term storage at -150 degrees C. Thawed cells were stained with Annexin V and antibodies against CD3, CD8, CCR7 and CD45RA. The DNeasy Blood and Tissue Kit was used to extract genomic DNA from sorted cell pellets that had been snap-frozen.

This TCR was recovered from a human donor in good health. Sequenced: naive CD8+ T cells from blood. The receptor chain draws on TRBV6-5 and TRBJ2-7, with 7 bases matching TRBD2. The bases are TGTGCCAGCAGTTACAAAGCGGGAAGGCGCTACGAGCAGTACGTC. This encodes CASSYKAGRRYEQYV.